These 20 T cell receptor beta chains came from one sample sequenced in a study of blood T cell repertoires in COVID-19. Clones were sequenced by immunoSEQ multiplex PCR, and TCRdb holds only the in-frame ones, with some missing. The sample yields tens of thousands of clones, more than 70% seen once. The source material was peripheral blood. The receptor set was obtained from a human donor in a cohort sampled during active COVID-19.

The chain is built from TRBV6-6 and TRBJ1-2; TRBD1 matches 7 bases. V trimming: 6 bases; J trimming: 5 bases; junction bases outside the gene matches: 9. The CDR3 has 14 residues. Germline V gives CDR1 MNHNY, CDR2 SVGAGI (reference sequence). The CDR3 DNA reads as TGTGCCAGCAGAGCCGGGACAGCAAGTTATGGCTACACCTTC. Translation gives CASRAGTASYGYTF.

This clone was detected ten times or more. The V gene is TRBV2, the J gene TRBJ2-7; D is possibly TRBD2 (6 bases). V was trimmed by 4 bases and J by 3 bases, leaving 16 bases between them. The CDR3 has 15 amino acids. Germline V CDR1 and CDR2: SNHLY, FYNNEI. CDR3 amino acids: CASSVGGDPVYEQYF. For the CDR3, the DNA is TGTGCCAGCAGTGTTGGAGGGGACCCGGTCTACGAGCAGTACTTC.

V gene TRBV29-1 combines with J gene TRBJ2-7; tentative D call: TRBD2 (5 bases). The germline gives CDR1 SQVTM, CDR2 ANQGSEA. Trimming took off 5 bases at V and 2 bases at J, with 10 bases between the two ends. The CDR3 extends over 12 amino acids. CDR3 residues: CSVLDSTYEQYF. In DNA, the CDR3 is TGCAGCGTTTTGGACTCAACCTACGAGCAGTACTTC.

The chain carries TRBV5-1 and TRBJ1-4; perhaps TRBD1 as D (6 bases). The CDR3 has 16 residues. Germline CDR1 SGHRS, CDR2 YFSETQ. The ends were cut back, 3 bases at V and 4 bases at J, with 16 bases in the middle. The CDR3: CASSYTGRGVNEKLFF. As DNA, the CDR3 is TGCGCCAGCAGCTATACAGGGAGGGGGGTTAATGAAAAACTGTTTTTT.

The table lists this clone with a few counts. The chain uses TRBV19 and TRBJ2-2, with unresolved D. In germline, CDR1 is LNHDA, CDR2 SQIVND (reference sequence). The ends were cut back, 2 bases at V and 2 bases at J, with 6 bases in the middle. The CDR3 runs to 14 residues. The CDR3 here is CASSIQENTGELFF. The CDR3 coding sequence is TGTGCCAGTAGTATACAGGAAAACACCGGGGAGCTGTTTTTT.

The chain carries TRBV24-1 and TRBJ2-5; 8 bases map to TRBD1. This CDR3 comprises 13 residues. V was pared by 10 bases and J by 5 bases, with 8 bases of the junction left unmatched. The germline CDR1 and CDR2 sequences are KGHDR and SFDVKD. The CDR3 is CATSQGAAETQYF. CDR3 nucleotide sequence: TGTGCCACTTCTCAGGGGGCCGCGGAGACCCAGTACTTC.

The chain uses TRBV4-1 and TRBJ2-1, with 7 bases aligning to TRBD1. Germline CDR1 MGHRA, CDR2 YSYEKL. CDR3 length: 16 residues. V was clipped by 0 bases and J by 3 bases; unmatched bases: 5. The CDR3 DNA is TGCGCCAGCAGCCAAGATCGCCAGGGGGACTACAATGAGCAGTTCTTC. Its protein product is CASSQDRQGDYNEQFF.

This clone appeared once. The chain employs TRBV12-3 or TRBV12-4 and TRBJ1-2; TRBD1 is a possible D gene (5 bases). The ends were cut back, 6 bases at V and 4 bases at J, with 12 bases in the middle. The CDR3 is made up of 13 amino acids. The CDR3 loop is CASSSDTFYGYTF. The CDR3 bases are TGTGCCAGCAGCTCGGACACGTTCTATGGCTACACCTTC.

The chain recombines TRBV3-1 (or the pseudogene TRBV3-2) with TRBJ1-2; D unresolved. The germline V gene encodes CDR1 LGHDT and CDR2 YNNKEL (reference sequence). With 4 bases removed from V and 6 bases from J, the gap between germline ends came to 9 bases. This CDR3 contains 12 residues. The CDR3 sequence is CASSRGPDGYTF. The CDR3 DNA follows: TGTGCCAGCAGCCGAGGCCCAGATGGCTACACCTTC.

The V and J genes are TRBV28 and TRBJ2-7; TRBD2 agrees at 10 bases. The CDR3 loop spans 15 amino acids. The germline V gene encodes CDR1 MDHEN and CDR2 SYDVKM. The V and J ends lost 2 bases and 2 bases, in that order; junction bases with no gene match: 3. The CDR3: CASSLGLAGAYEQYF. DNA of the CDR3: TGTGCCAGCAGTTTAGGGCTAGCGGGGGCCTACGAGCAGTACTTC.

The V call is TRBV19, the J call TRBJ2-1; 11 bases are shared with TRBD1. The length of the CDR3 is 14 residues. Looked up from germline, CDR1 is LNHDA and CDR2 is SQIVND (reference sequence). V dropped 7 bases and J dropped 10; count of bases not matched to a gene: 9. CDR3 DNA sequence: TGTGCCAGTATAGGACAGGGGGCTGGCGAGGAGCAGTTCTTC. This gives the protein CASIGQGAGEEQFF.

The chain carries TRBV5-4 and TRBJ1-6; D is uncertain. The CDR3 is made up of 15 amino acids. Germline V lookup: CDR1 SGHNT, CDR2 YYREEE (reference sequence). Trimming left V 0 bases short and J 8 bases short, with 12 bases between. CDR3 amino acids: CASSLDRTGDSPLHF. The CDR3 region has the DNA TGTGCCAGCAGCTTGGACCGAACCGGGGATTCACCCCTCCACTTT.

The V gene is TRBV27, the J gene TRBJ2-5, with 15 bases aligning to TRBD2. The CDR3 covers 14 residues. Trimming removed 6 bases from V and 5 bases from J; junction bases left unmatched: 1. Germline V lookup: CDR1 MNHEY, CDR2 SMNVEV (reference sequence). The CDR3: CASRGLAGGETQYF. The CDR3 DNA is TGTGCCAGCAGAGGACTAGCGGGAGGGGAGACCCAGTACTTC.

This clone has a count of ten or more. CDR3 residues: CASSPRTSSESGNTIYF. CDR3 DNA: TGTGCCAGCAGCCCTAGGACATCGAGCGAGTCTGGAAACACCATATATTTT. The chain links TRBV9 to TRBJ1-3; maybe TRBD1 (5 bases). The germline V gene encodes CDR1 SGDLS and CDR2 YYNGEE. The CDR3 covers 17 residues. The V end lost 4 bases, the J end lost 1 base, and 18 bases lay between the germline ends. The whole variable domain, remainder taken from reference TRBV9 and TRBJ1-3, is DSGVTQTPKHLITATGQRVTLRCSPRSGDLSVYWYQQSLDQGLQFLIQYYNGEERAKGNILERFSAQQFPDLHSELNLSSLELGDSALYFCASSPRTSSESGNTIYFGEGSWLTVV.

V usage is TRBV7-9 and J usage is TRBJ1-2; 8 nucleotides agree with TRBD1. The CDR3 is made up of 16 amino acids. V lost 1 base, J lost 8 bases, and 12 bases stayed unmatched. From germline, CDR1 is SEHNR and CDR2 FQNEAQ (reference sequence). CDR3 protein: CASSLDPWTGLEGYTF. Here the CDR3 DNA reads TGTGCCAGCAGCTTAGACCCTTGGACAGGGCTGGAAGGCTACACCTTC.

Only a few counts were recorded for this clone. This chain uses TRBV5-1 with TRBJ2-7; perhaps TRBD2 as D (6 bases). The CDR3 length is 13 residues. The V end was cut by 4 bases, the J end by 0 bases, with 8 bases between. Germline V gene lookup returns CDR1 SGHRS and CDR2 YFSETQ. The CDR3 DNA sequence: TGCGCCAGCAGCCGGGGGACCTCCTACGAGCAGTACTTC. Translating gives CASSRGTSYEQYF.

The gene calls are TRBV9 and TRBJ2-5; 10 bases map to TRBD2. Germline V gene data show CDR1 as SGDLS and CDR2 as YYNGEE. The CDR3 is 15 amino acids. J gave up 5 bases and V 0 bases, and 4 bases lay outside the gene matches. DNA of the CDR3: TGTGCCAGCAGCGTAGGAGCGGGAGGGAGGGAGACCCAGTACTTC. Its translation: CASSVGAGGRETQYF.

V usage is TRBV6-1 and J usage is TRBJ2-5; D ambiguous. Germline V gene lookup returns CDR1 MNHNS and CDR2 SASEGT. The V end was cut by 1 base, the J end by 0 bases, with 12 bases between. The CDR3 extends over 16 amino acids. The CDR3 sequence: CASSEGHSLYQETQYF. Written as DNA, the CDR3 is TGTGCCAGCAGTGAAGGACACAGCTTGTACCAAGAGACCCAGTACTTC.

This clone was recorded only once. This chain uses TRBV3-1 (or the pseudogene TRBV3-2) with TRBJ2-2; TRBD1 aligns across 8 bases. CDR1 and CDR2 (germline): LGHDT, YNNKEL (reference sequence). The CDR3 sequence is 16 residues long. Losses at the gene ends were 0 bases for V and 1 base for J; bases not matched to a gene: 1. The CDR3 protein is CASSQETGVNTGELFF. The CDR3 DNA is TGTGCCAGCAGCCAAGAGACAGGGGTGAACACCGGGGAGCTGTTTTTT.

V gene TRBV6-5 combines with J gene TRBJ1-3; 7 positions agree with TRBD1. In germline, CDR1 is MNHEY, CDR2 SVGAGI. The CDR3 loop spans 14 amino acids. Trimming cost V 6 bases and J 1 base; bases outside gene matches: 3. CDR3 nucleotide sequence: TGTGCCAGCAGCACAGGGGTATCTGGAAACACCATATATTTT. It encodes CASSTGVSGNTIYF.